This is a list of T cell receptor beta chains from one sample in a study of T-cell reconstitution after alpha-beta-depleted transplantation in children. TCRdb called the PCR reads again in MiXCR, with one record for every CDR3 protein. The table lists approximately 1,000,000 distinct CDR3 sequences, about 26% of them singletons. The source material was PBMCs, mostly from graft donor cells, sampled 360 days after TCRalphabeta/CD19-depleted stem cell transplant. Every receptor here comes from a boy in the first two years of life who had a stem cell transplant for SCID, so the T cells may come from the graft donor. Both conserved end residues are part of each CDR3. The order of the fields is D gene, J gene, clone size, CDR3 length, V gene, CDR3 protein, CDR3 DNA. D genes are given only for firm matches. Not every row has a clone size; where given, it reads once, few, many or a size class.

>TRBD1|TRBJ2-6|few|16|TRBV10-3
CAIKPGQGSGANVLTF
TGTGCCATCAAACCGGGACAGGGCTCTGGGGCCAACGTCCTGACTTTC
>-|TRBJ1-3|-|17|TRBV7-9
CASSRRGGRASGNTIYF
TGTGCCAGCAGCCGCAGGGGAGGACGGGCCTCTGGAAACACCATATATTTT
>TRBD2|TRBJ2-4|few|15|TRBV20-1
CSASGPGPGTILQYF
TGCAGTGCTAGCGGGCCGGGCCCCGGGACTATACTTCAGTACTTC
>-|TRBJ1-1|few|14|TRBV29-1
CSIKITVTQGEAFF
TGCAGCATCAAAATTACAGTGACCCAGGGTGAAGCTTTCTTT
>TRBD2|TRBJ2-7|-|20|TRBV5-1
CASSLDPFFTAGVVLYEQYF
TGCGCCAGCAGCTTGGATCCCTTTTTCACGGCGGGGGTCGTCCTCTACGAGCAGTACTTC
>TRBD2|TRBJ2-1|-|17|TRBV24-1
CAINRQLAGFSYNEQFF
TGTGCCATCAACCGCCAACTAGCGGGGTTTTCCTACAATGAGCAGTTCTTC
>TRBD2|TRBJ2-3|-|16|TRBV7-2
CASSPHSGGAVDTQYF
TGTGCCAGCAGCCCTCACAGCGGGGGGGCGGTAGATACGCAGTATTTT
>-|TRBJ1-1|-|14|TRBV7-2
CASSPRVENTEAFF
TGTGCCAGCAGCCCCAGGGTAGAGAACACTGAAGCTTTCTTT
>TRBD2|TRBJ2-3|once|18|TRBV15
CATSPTSGGTSSTDTQYF
TGTGCCACCAGCCCCACTAGCGGGGGAACCTCTAGCACAGATACGCAGTATTTT
>-|TRBJ2-1|-|15|TRBV5-1
CASSPGIGSYNEQFF
TGCGCCAGCAGCCCTGGTATAGGTTCCTACAATGAGCAGTTCTTC
>TRBD1|TRBJ2-7|-|15|TRBV18
CASSPGTGVPYEQYF
TGTGCCAGCTCACCTGGGACAGGGGTCCCCTACGAGCAGTACTTC
>-|TRBJ2-7|-|16|TRBV9
CASSVRVTGSQAEQYF
TGTGCCAGCAGCGTGAGAGTCACCGGGTCCCAAGCGGAGCAGTACTTC
>TRBD1|TRBJ2-7|few|16|TRBV15
CATSRKTGNGPYEQYF
TGTGCCACCAGCAGGAAGACAGGGAATGGGCCCTACGAGCAGTACTTC
>-|TRBJ1-3|-|14|TRBV2
CASTEDRHRNTIYF
TGTGCCAGCACAGAAGACAGGCACCGAAACACCATATATTTT
>TRBD1|TRBJ2-3|-|15|TRBV7-9
CASSHRGVSADTQYF
TGTGCCAGCAGTCACAGGGGAGTAAGCGCAGATACGCAGTATTTT
>-|TRBJ1-5|-|18|TRBV28
CASSSGRERSYFNQPQHF
TGTGCCAGCAGTTCGGGCAGGGAACGTTCCTACTTCAATCAGCCCCAGCATTTT
>-|TRBJ2-7|-|12|TRBV29-1
CSVVPDSYEQYF
TGCAGCGTTGTTCCAGATTCCTACGAGCAGTACTTC
>-|TRBJ2-7|once|16|TRBV7-8
CASSLASGYGAYEQYF
TGTGCCAGCAGCTTAGCCTCAGGGTATGGGGCTTACGAGCAGTACTTC
>TRBD1|TRBJ1-1|-|14|TRBV4-3
CASSRQGTSTEAFF
TGCGCCAGCAGCCGACAGGGTACTAGCACTGAAGCTTTCTTT
>-|TRBJ2-3|-|17|TRBV6-2/TRBV6-3
CASRAVITGSSTDTQYF
TGTGCCAGCAGGGCGGTCATTACGGGATCTAGCACAGATACGCAGTATTTT
>-|TRBJ2-7|-|14|TRBV5-5
CASSFLRDRYEQYF
TGTGCCAGCAGCTTCCTTAGGGACCGCTACGAGCAGTACTTC
>-|TRBJ2-7|few|15|TRBV20-1
CSASMRASNLDEQYF
TGCAGTGCTAGTATGAGGGCTAGCAACCTGGACGAGCAGTACTTC
>TRBD2|TRBJ2-7|many|14|TRBV2
CASSEPSGVYEQYF
TGTGCCAGCAGTGAGCCTAGCGGGGTCTACGAGCAGTACTTC
>-|TRBJ2-1|few|13|TRBV20-1
CSASGGLYNEQFF
TGCAGTGCTAGCGGGGGACTCTACAATGAGCAGTTCTTC
>-|TRBJ1-2|-|13|TRBV7-9
CASSRVRYYGYTF
TGTGCCAGCAGCCGCGTACGCTACTATGGCTACACCTTC
>TRBD2|TRBJ2-3|few|16|TRBV15
CATSREGTRVADTQYF
TGTGCCACCAGCAGAGAAGGGACTAGGGTCGCAGATACGCAGTATTTT
>-|TRBJ2-3|few|14|TRBV5-4
CASSLWGATDTQYF
TGTGCCAGCAGCCTTTGGGGAGCTACAGATACGCAGTATTTT
>TRBD2|TRBJ2-7|-|13|TRBV20-1
CSGVGLGSYEQYF
TGCAGTGGGGTGGGACTAGGATCCTACGAGCAGTACTTC
>TRBD2|TRBJ2-3|-|16|TRBV4-2
CASSRTGTSVADTQYF
TGTGCCAGCAGCCGAACCGGGACTAGTGTGGCAGATACGCAGTATTTT
>-|TRBJ1-1|-|11|TRBV12-3/TRBV12-4
CAALKGDEAFF
TGTGCCGCCTTAAAAGGTGATGAAGCTTTCTTT
>TRBD2|TRBJ2-1|few|15|TRBV2
CASSLAGLETNEQFF
TGTGCCAGCAGTCTAGCGGGCCTCGAAACTAATGAGCAGTTCTTC
>-|TRBJ2-7|-|13|TRBV12-3/TRBV12-4
CASSLMGGHEQYF
TGTGCCAGCAGTTTAATGGGGGGGCACGAGCAGTACTTC
>TRBD1|TRBJ2-7|few|17|TRBV12-3/TRBV12-4
CASSSRDRAIGSYEQYF
TGTGCCAGCAGTTCCCGGGACAGGGCGATCGGATCCTACGAGCAGTACTTC
>-|TRBJ1-1|few|13|TRBV29-1
CSVVGRANTEAFF
TGCAGCGTTGTAGGCAGGGCGAACACTGAAGCTTTCTTT
>-|TRBJ2-7|few|12|TRBV20-1
CSAQEGLRGQYF
TGCAGTGCTCAAGAGGGGCTACGAGGGCAGTACTTC
>-|TRBJ1-4|few|12|TRBV6-6
CASGDAREKLFF
TGTGCCAGTGGGGACGCACGCGAAAAACTGTTTTTT
>-|TRBJ2-7|few|15|TRBV7-8
CASQSQGGGSYEQYF
TGTGCCAGCCAATCTCAAGGTGGGGGGTCCTACGAGCAGTACTTC
>TRBD1|TRBJ2-3|-|15|TRBV7-2
CASSSDRVVGDTQYF
TGTGCCAGCAGCTCCGACAGGGTAGTAGGAGATACGCAGTATTTT
>-|TRBJ2-5|-|12|TRBV2
CASSEARALEAF
TGTGCCAGCAGTGAAGCTCGGGCCCTAGAGGCTTTC
>-|TRBJ1-2|few|15|TRBV5-1
CASSLGTEANYGYTF
TGCGCCAGCAGCTTAGGTACGGAAGCTAACTATGGCTACACCTTC
>-|TRBJ2-1|-|13|TRBV11-3
CASSLTQVNEQFF
TGTGCCAGCAGCTTGACACAAGTTAATGAGCAGTTCTTC
>-|TRBJ2-7|few|13|TRBV29-1
CSVERQRAGEQYF
TGCAGCGTTGAGCGGCAGCGCGCGGGGGAGCAGTACTTC
>-|TRBJ1-1|few|14|TRBV7-2
CASSWTGTYTEAFF
TGTGCCAGCAGCTGGACCGGGACCTACACTGAAGCTTTCTTT
>TRBD1|TRBJ1-4|-|16|TRBV12-3/TRBV12-4
CASTGVLTGMKEKLFF
TGTGCCAGCACCGGAGTGCTGACAGGGATGAAGGAAAAACTGTTTTTT
>-|TRBJ2-3|-|15|TRBV11-2
CASSFYGGTTDTQYF
TGTGCCAGCAGCTTTTATGGCGGGACCACAGATACGCAGTATTTT
>TRBD2|TRBJ2-3|-|18|TRBV20-1
CSATPGLAGGFNTDTQYF
TGCAGTGCTACTCCGGGACTAGCGGGGGGATTCAACACAGATACGCAGTATTTT